What follows describes a single T cell receptor (beta chain). This entry is derived from a study of blood T cells in healthy people across ages. Together with a sample-barcoded 5' primer, a J-beta primer mix was included in a second PCR lasting roughly 6 to 12 cycles. There were at least 2.5 million CDR3-containing paired-end reads obtained from each sample. TCRdb reprocessed the 5' RACE reads with MiXCR, giving one entry per CDR3 protein. The sample has about 2 million distinct CDR3 sequences, about 49% seen once; the top ten hold approximately 2.1%. V shed 4 bases and J shed 3 bases, with 9 bases lying between them. The germline gives CDR1 SQVTM, CDR2 ANQGSEA. This CDR3 is 12 amino acids long.

Sequenced: blood. The chain links TRBV29-1 to TRBJ1-2; D is perhaps TRBD1 (5 bases). The TCR was taken from a woman aged 35 to 49 in good health. The CDR3 spells CSVVARDYGYTF. The CDR3, as DNA: TGCAGCGTTGTGGCCAGGGACTATGGCTACACCTTC.